The 8 T cell receptor beta chains below were found in one sample sequenced in a study of blood T cells in healthy people across ages. The authors ran a second PCR of roughly 6 to 12 cycles using a sample-barcoded 5' primer and a J-beta primer mix. TCRdb analysed the 5' RACE reads with MiXCR anew, one entry per CDR3 protein. This table has some 550,000 distinct CDR3 sequences, 40% to 50% appearing once. The sample taken for sequencing was blood. The receptors here all came from a man older than 75 in good health.

The V and J genes are TRBV7-3 and TRBJ2-7; D is possibly TRBD1 or TRBD2 (5 bases each). The ends were cut back, 2 bases at V and 4 bases at J, with 15 bases in the middle. Germline CDR1 SGHTA, CDR2 FQGTGA. The CDR3 has 15 amino acids. CDR3 loop: CASSLVPGTSYEQYF. The DNA for the CDR3 is TGTGCCAGCAGCTTAGTCCCCGGGACCTCGTACGAGCAGTACTTC.

In the case of this clonotype: A much bigger clone sits one base away, suggesting this may be a read error. This chain uses TRBV6-6 with TRBJ2-7; perhaps TRBD1 as D (6 bases). CDR1 MNHNY and CDR2 SVGAGI come from the germline V gene (reference sequence). The CDR3 has 13 residues. The CDR3 reads CASSGQTNYERYF. The CDR3 DNA reads TGTGCCAGCAGCGGACAGACGAACTACGAGCGGTACTTC.

This chain connects TRBV7-2 to TRBJ1-6, with TRBD1 as a possible D gene (5 bases). CDR1 and CDR2 (germline): SGHTA, FQGNSA. Trimming took off 5 bases at V and 4 bases at J, with 9 bases between the two ends. The CDR3 is made up of 14 amino acids. The CDR3 DNA reads TGTGCCAGCAGCCGGGACGGATATAATTCACCCCTCCACTTT. It encodes CASSRDGYNSPLHF.

The rearrangement joins TRBV4-3 to TRBJ2-2, with 7 bases lining up with TRBD1. The germline gives CDR1 LGHNA, CDR2 YSLEER. With V trimmed by 3 bases and J by 5 bases, 9 bases remained unmatched. The CDR3 is 16 residues long. CDR3 bases: TGCGCCAGCAGCCACTTCCGGGACAGCCTGACCGGGGAGCTGTTTTTT. Protein sequence: CASSHFRDSLTGELFF.

The rearrangement uses TRBV7-3 and TRBJ2-7; TRBD2 agrees at 8 bases. The junction had 14 bases not matched to a gene; V was cut back by 3 bases and J by 4 bases. Germline V gene lookup returns CDR1 SGHTA and CDR2 FQGTGA. This CDR3 contains 17 residues. In DNA, the CDR3 is TGTGCCAGCAGCTTCGTTGGCAAGCGGGGGCATGGTTACGAGCAGTACTTC. Its translation: CASSFVGKRGHGYEQYF.

The chain couples TRBV5-5 to TRBJ2-1; D is unresolved. Germline V gives CDR1 SGHKS, CDR2 YYEKEE (reference sequence). The CDR3 consists of 14 residues. The germline V and J ends were trimmed by 2 bases and 5 bases, with 11 bases remaining between them. CDR3 DNA: TGTGCCAGCAGCTTAGTCGACCGGCACAATGAGCAGTTCTTC. Translation gives CASSLVDRHNEQFF.

This clonotype was detected a few times. The V gene is TRBV4-3, the J gene TRBJ2-7; 7 nucleotides match TRBD2. The CDR3 spans 16 residues. V lost 0 bases and J lost 5; bases outside the gene matches: 10. In germline, CDR1 is LGHNA, CDR2 YSLEER. The CDR3 sequence is CASSQDFGREWDEQYF. The CDR3 DNA follows: TGCGCCAGCAGCCAAGATTTTGGGAGGGAGTGGGACGAGCAGTACTTC.

This clonotype was seen more than once but under ten times. The chain employs TRBV24-1 and TRBJ1-2, with D maybe TRBD1 (5 bases). The CDR3 sequence is 14 residues long. The V and J ends lost 4 bases and 2 bases respectively, with 10 bases between them. Germline V lookup: CDR1 KGHDR, CDR2 SFDVKD. This CDR3 reads CATSEGDRNYGYTF. The CDR3 DNA reads TGTGCCACCAGTGAAGGTGACAGAAACTATGGCTACACCTTC.